The entry that follows covers one T cell receptor beta chain sequence. What it binds is not known. The PCR made use of 60 Vbeta and 13 Jbeta primers. Profiled with immunoSEQ multiplex PCR; TCRdb holds only in-frame clones, not every one. Seen here are roughly 150,000 clones, 85% observed once, and the top ten hold 1%. These data are taken from a study of cytomegalovirus exposure and HLA in healthy donors. At the level of the study: Out of 398 genotyped donors, less than 90% belonged to the Caucasian-associated ancestry cluster.

The study's findings and limits: TCR beta sequences reportedly predicted most subjects' HLA-A and HLA-B alleles accurately.

What was sequenced was PBMCs. This receptor was taken from a boy aged 2 to 10 in good health and CMV-seronegative.

CDR3 protein: CASSEVVQAGELFF. CDR3 DNA sequence: TGTGCCAGCAGTGAAGTCGTTCAGGCCGGGGAGCTGTTTTTT. This chain connects TRBV25-1 to TRBJ2-2; no clear D. Germline-derived CDR1 and CDR2 are MGHDK and SYGVNS. This CDR3 has 14 amino acids. The germline V and J ends were trimmed by 2 bases and 6 bases, with 10 bases remaining between them.